Presented here are 24 T cell receptor beta chains from one specimen sequenced in a study of T-cell memory formation after mild COVID-19. TCRdb called the 5' RACE reads again in MiXCR, with one record for every CDR3 protein. The repertoire includes 450,000 or so distinct CDR3 sequences, more than 20% of them detected once, and around 13% sits in the top ten. The specimen was PBMCs or a T cell subset sorted from them (not recorded which). The receptors were gathered from an adult woman who had mild COVID-19 (a few samples of this study predate the infection). Cell type and time point are not known.

This clonotype was counted between two and nine times. The chain recombines TRBV6-5 with TRBJ1-1; possibly TRBD1 for D (5 bases). CDR1 and CDR2 (germline): MNHEY, SVGAGI. The CDR3 loop spans 11 amino acids. V was shortened by 5 bases and J by 11 bases, with 12 bases between the two germline ends. CDR3 DNA sequence: TGTGCCAGCAGTGGCCAGGGTCGTGCTTTCTTT. Translation: CASSGQGRAFF.

This clonotype has just a few counts. The chain carries TRBV9 and TRBJ2-3, with D maybe TRBD1 (5 bases). V was pared by 0 bases and J by 4 bases, with 9 bases between. This CDR3 has 14 amino acids. CDR1 is SGDLS, CDR2 YYNGEE, per germline. This CDR3 reads CASSVGPGSDTQYF. CDR3 DNA: TGTGCCAGCAGCGTAGGCCCAGGGTCAGATACGCAGTATTTT.

This clonotype turned up a few times. The rearrangement joins TRBV27 to TRBJ2-7; D remains unclear. Germline V gene sequence: CDR1 MNHEY, CDR2 SMNVEV (reference sequence). The CDR3 contains 10 residues. With 5 bases removed from V and 4 bases from J, the gap between germline ends came to 3 bases. The CDR3 DNA follows: TGTGCCAGCAGTGAGTACGAGCAGTACTTC. This translates into CASSEYEQYF.

There are a few counts of this clonotype. This rearrangement joins TRBV29-1 to TRBJ2-2; tentatively, D is TRBD2 (5 bases). V lost 4 bases to trimming and J lost 6 bases, with 12 bases between them. In germline, CDR1 is SQVTM, CDR2 ANQGSEA. This CDR3 is built from 13 residues. CDR3 in amino acids: CSVGASYAGELFF. Written as DNA, the CDR3 is TGCAGCGTTGGGGCTAGCTACGCCGGGGAGCTGTTTTTT.

The sample holds many counts of this clonotype. The gene calls are TRBV5-1 and TRBJ2-7; 12 bases align to TRBD2. The V gene end was trimmed by 4 bases and the J gene end by 9 bases; junction bases not matched to a gene: 5. From germline, CDR1 is SGHRS and CDR2 YFSETQ. The CDR3 totals 13 residues. This CDR3 reads CASSVGLAGMQYF. The CDR3 DNA reads as TGCGCCAGCAGCGTCGGACTAGCGGGGATGCAGTACTTC.

The CDR3 bases are TGTGCCAGCAGTTACCGGGACAGGCACGCAACTAATGAAAAACTGTTTTTT. The encoded protein is CASSYRDRHATNEKLFF. This rearrangement joins TRBV6-6 to TRBJ1-4, with TRBD1 identical over 8 bases. V shed 2 bases, J shed 0 bases, and the junction held 5 bases outside the gene matches. The CDR3 is made up of 17 amino acids. Germline V gives CDR1 MNHNY, CDR2 SVGAGI (reference sequence).

In this sample, this clonotype turned up a few times. This CDR3 reads CASTPLGEETQYF. The CDR3, as DNA: TGTGCCAGCACCCCCTTAGGGGAAGAGACCCAGTACTTC. This rearrangement joins TRBV7-9 to TRBJ2-5; a weak D match, TRBD1 (5 bases). V was shortened by 7 bases and J by 3 bases, with 12 bases between the two germline ends. CDR1 is SEHNR, CDR2 FQNEAQ, per germline (reference sequence). The CDR3 consists of 13 residues. Combining the CDR3 with reference TRBV7-9 and TRBJ2-5 gives the whole variable domain DTGVSQNPRHKITKRGQNVTFRCDPISEHNRLYWYRQTLGQGPEFLTYFQNEAQLEKSRLLSDRFSAERPKGSFSTLEIQRTEQGDSAMYLCASTPLGEETQYFGPGTRLLVL.

There are a few counts of this clonotype. The CDR3 loop reads CASSNEFSGANVLTF. In DNA, the CDR3 is TGTGCCAGTAGTAACGAATTCTCTGGGGCCAACGTCCTGACTTTC. This rearrangement joins TRBV19 to TRBJ2-6; D is uncertain. CDR1 and CDR2 (germline): LNHDA, SQIVND (reference sequence). This CDR3 has 15 residues. The V and J ends lost 4 bases and 0 bases respectively, with 7 bases between them.

This clonotype was seen a few times. The CDR3 region has the DNA TGCGCCAGCAGCCCCGCCCTGACAGGTCTTGATGGCTACACCTTC. As protein: CASSPALTGLDGYTF. The chain is built from TRBV5-1 and TRBJ1-2; a possible D gene is TRBD1 (6 bases). The length of the CDR3 is 15 residues. V was trimmed by 4 bases and J by 6 bases, leaving 19 bases between them. Germline-derived CDR1 and CDR2 are SGHRS and YFSETQ.

This clonotype appeared a few times. The chain links TRBV29-1 to TRBJ1-1; the D is unclear. Trimming pared 4 bases from V and 0 bases from J, leaving 9 bases between. The germline V gene has CDR1 SQVTM and CDR2 ANQGSEA. This CDR3 is 13 amino acids long. In DNA, the CDR3 is TGCAGCGTTGGAGAGGATATGAACACTGAAGCTTTCTTT. Encoded protein: CSVGEDMNTEAFF.

V and J are TRBV3-1 and TRBJ1-1; D might be TRBD1 (5 bases). This CDR3 has 16 amino acids. Trimming left V 3 bases short and J 0 bases short, with 14 bases between. From germline, CDR1 is LGHDT and CDR2 YNNKEL (reference sequence). CDR3 residues: CASSQIGGYLNTEAFF. CDR3 bases: TGTGCCAGCAGCCAGATCGGGGGGTACCTGAACACTGAAGCTTTCTTT.

A few counts support this clonotype. The chain employs TRBV20-1 and TRBJ2-1, with D possibly TRBD1 on 5 matching bases. From germline, CDR1 is DFQATT and CDR2 SNEGSKA (reference sequence). V was shortened by 7 bases and J by 1 base, with 20 bases between the two germline ends. The CDR3 totals 16 residues. CDR3 in DNA: TGCAGTGTTACGCCCCTAGGTGGGGCGTCCTACAATGAGCAGTTCTTC. Translating gives CSVTPLGGASYNEQFF.

This clonotype occurred a few times. The genes are TRBV12-3 or TRBV12-4 and TRBJ2-1; TRBD2 aligns across 7 bases. The CDR3 has 15 amino acids. The ends lost 6 bases at V and 2 bases at J; junction bases unmatched: 7. CDR3 region: CASSSLARTYNEQFF. The CDR3 DNA is TGTGCCAGCAGCTCACTAGCGAGGACCTACAATGAGCAGTTCTTC.

This chain links TRBV6-6 with TRBJ1-5, with D possibly matching TRBD1 (6 bases). Germline loops: CDR1 MNHNY, CDR2 SVGAGI (reference sequence). This CDR3 region has 18 residues. V lost 5 bases and J lost 0, with 20 bases in between. For the CDR3, the DNA is TGTGCCAGCAGTACCGAGGCAGGGGCGTCCTATAGCAATCAGCCCCAGCATTTT. It yields the protein CASSTEAGASYSNQPQHF.

The rearrangement uses TRBV7-9 and TRBJ2-1, with D possibly being TRBD2 (5 bases). Trimming took off 3 bases at V and 10 bases at J, with 13 bases between the two ends. The CDR3 is 13 residues long. Germline lookup yields CDR1 SEHNR and CDR2 FQNEAQ (reference sequence). The CDR3 is CASSFTDYQEQFF. The CDR3 DNA reads TGTGCCAGCAGCTTCACCGACTACCAAGAGCAGTTCTTC.

The rearrangement uses TRBV7-2 and TRBJ2-7, with a possible D match to TRBD1 (5 bases). The CDR3 spans 15 residues. Germline V gene data show CDR1 as SGHTA and CDR2 as FQGNSA. Trimming removed 8 bases from V and 2 bases from J, with 19 bases in between. CDR3 in amino acids: CASHPSLGQTYEQYF. DNA for the CDR3: TGTGCCAGCCACCCCTCCCTGGGGCAGACCTACGAGCAGTACTTC.

This clonotype came up a few times. J is TRBJ2-7 and V is TRBV10-3, with 8 bases aligning to TRBD2. From germline, CDR1 is ENHRY and CDR2 SYGVKD. Unmatched junction bases numbered 9, after V lost 6 bases and J lost 2 bases. This CDR3 has 15 amino acids. CDR3 coding DNA: TGTGCCATCAGCTCCGGACTAGCAGAGACCTACGAGCAGTACTTC. This gives the protein CAISSGLAETYEQYF.

This clonotype appeared a few times. The chain joins TRBV9 to TRBJ2-1, with 7 bases aligning to TRBD2. Germline V gene lookup returns CDR1 SGDLS and CDR2 YYNGEE. The CDR3 has 16 residues. J was trimmed by 4 bases and V by 3 bases; bases with no gene match: 10. Here the CDR3 reads CASSAVGDSGYNEQFF. The CDR3 DNA follows: TGTGCCAGCAGCGCGGTCGGAGATAGCGGGTACAATGAGCAGTTCTTC. The full variable domain, with the rest looked up from reference TRBV9 and TRBJ2-1, is DSGVTQTPKHLITATGQRVTLRCSPRSGDLSVYWYQQSLDQGLQFLIQYYNGEERAKGNILERFSAQQFPDLHSELNLSSLELGDSALYFCASSAVGDSGYNEQFFGPGTRLTVL.

There are a few counts of this clonotype. This rearrangement joins TRBV2 to TRBJ2-7, with 8 positions matching TRBD2. The germline gives CDR1 SNHLY, CDR2 FYNNEI. This CDR3 has 15 residues. V lost 6 bases, J lost 5 bases, and 12 bases stayed unmatched. The CDR3 nucleotides are TGTGCCAGCAGCGACGGACTAGCAACCCACCACGAGCAGTACTTC. It yields the protein CASSDGLATHHEQYF.

The V and J genes are TRBV3-1 and TRBJ1-1, with D possibly matching TRBD1 (6 bases). This CDR3 is 15 amino acids long. V lost 2 bases to trimming and J lost 1 base, with 11 bases between them. The germline gives CDR1 LGHDT, CDR2 YNNKEL (reference sequence). DNA for the CDR3: TGTGCCAGCAGCCAACTAGGACAGAGGAACACTGAAGCTTTCTTT. Protein: CASSQLGQRNTEAFF. Variable domain in full (rest from reference TRBV3-1 and TRBJ1-1): DTAVSQTPKYLVTQMGNDKSIKCEQNLGHDTMYWYKQDSKKFLKIMFSYNNKELIINETVPNRFSPKSPDKAHLNLHINSLELGDSAVYFCASSQLGQRNTEAFFGQGTRLTVV.

The V gene is TRBV9, the J gene TRBJ2-7; TRBD2 aligns across 9 bases. In germline, CDR1 is SGDLS, CDR2 YYNGEE. The CDR3 totals 15 residues. With V trimmed by 0 bases and J by 4 bases, 5 bases remained unmatched. CDR3 in DNA: TGTGCCAGCAGCGTAGGTAGCGGGAGCTTGTACGAGCAGTACTTC. Amino acid sequence: CASSVGSGSLYEQYF.

The chain has TRBV6-6 and TRBJ2-7, with D unclear. This CDR3 region has 13 residues. With 5 bases removed from V and 5 bases from J, the gap between germline ends came to 13 bases. Per germline, CDR1 MNHNY and CDR2 SVGAGI (reference sequence). Here the CDR3 reads CASSNDKSDEQYF. CDR3 nucleotide sequence: TGTGCCAGCAGTAACGACAAGTCCGACGAGCAGTACTTC.

This clonotype was counted a few times. The rearrangement uses TRBV13 and TRBJ2-7; 7 bases map to TRBD2. Germline lookup yields CDR1 PRHDT and CDR2 FYEKMQ (reference sequence). The CDR3 is 15 amino acids. The V and J ends lost 5 bases and 4 bases, in that order; junction bases with no gene match: 11. CDR3 DNA: TGTGCCAGCAGCCCTGCCCGGACTAGGGCTTACGAGCAGTACTTC. Its translation: CASSPARTRAYEQYF.

This clonotype has at least ten counts. V gene TRBV20-1 combines with J gene TRBJ1-6; D may be TRBD1 (5 bases). The V gene lost 3 bases and the J gene lost 5 bases, with 8 bases spanning the gap. The CDR3 is 13 amino acids. CDR1 and CDR2 (germline): DFQATT, SNEGSKA (reference sequence). Here the CDR3 DNA reads TGCAGTGCTAGGGGGGTAAATAATTCACCCCTCCACTTT. Translating gives CSARGVNNSPLHF.